The 18 T cell receptor beta chains below were found in one sample sequenced in a study of monozygotic twins with inflammatory bowel disease. Reprocessing the 5' RACE reads, TCRdb reports a single entry for every CDR3 protein and omits DNA. Recorded for this sample: about 210,000 distinct CDR3 sequences. Specimen: blood. The receptors were sampled from a human donor with ulcerative colitis or Crohn's disease, or a healthy co-twin of an affected twin (not recorded which).

This chain uses TRBV20-1 with TRBJ2-3. The CDR3 sequence is 16 residues long. Germline V gene sequence: CDR1 DFQATT, CDR2 SNEGSKA (reference sequence). The CDR3 loop reads CSATLQGDFNTDTQYF.

The chain carries TRBV27 and TRBJ1-5; TCRdb picks TRBD1, but there is no DNA to check that call. The CDR3 runs to 12 residues. Looked up from germline, CDR1 is MNHEY and CDR2 is SMNVEV (reference sequence). The CDR3 loop reads CASGERGEPQHF.

This rearrangement joins TRBV20-1 to TRBJ1-2; TCRdb's D call of TRBD1 is untestable without DNA. The CDR3 has 13 residues. Germline V CDR1 and CDR2: DFQATT, SNEGSKA (reference sequence). The CDR3 region is CSARSSGYAGYTF.

J is TRBJ2-1 and V is TRBV19; the TCRdb D gene call, TRBD2, has no DNA to confirm it. The CDR3 sequence is 14 residues long. Germline-derived CDR1 and CDR2 are LNHDA and SQIVND (reference sequence). The CDR3 loop is CASSIRVAGAEQFF.

Here the CDR3 reads CATSRLGLAGLNTGELFF. This chain joins TRBV15 and TRBJ2-2; TCRdb lists TRBD2, though no DNA is available to test this call. The CDR3 is 18 residues long. Germline loops: CDR1 LNHNV, CDR2 YYDKDF (reference sequence).

The chain employs TRBV9 and TRBJ2-2; TCRdb gives TRBD2 as the D gene, but with no DNA this cannot be confirmed. The CDR3 runs to 17 residues. Germline CDR1 reads SGDLS; CDR2 reads YYNGEE. CDR3 loop: CASSAWETTPNTGELFF.

V and J are TRBV11-2 and TRBJ2-7; TCRdb returns TRBD2, unconfirmable since there is no DNA. Germline lookup yields CDR1 SGHAT and CDR2 FQNNGV. CDR3 length: 15 residues. The CDR3 spells CASSFGLGSSYEQYF.

The chain is built from TRBV30 and TRBJ1-2. CDR1 and CDR2 (germline): GTSNPN, SVGIG (reference sequence). The CDR3 totals 13 residues. CDR3: CAWSPSLRGGYTF. Using reference TRBV30 and TRBJ1-2 for the parts outside the CDR3, the full variable domain is SQTIHQWPATLVQPVGSPLSLECTVEGTSNPNLYWYRQAAGRGLQLLFYSVGIGQISSEVPQNLSASRPQDRQFILSSKKLLLSDSGFYLCAWSPSLRGGYTFGSGTRLTVV.

The rearrangement uses TRBV7-2 and TRBJ2-1; the TCRdb D gene call, TRBD1, has no DNA to confirm it. Germline CDR1 reads SGHTA; CDR2 reads FQGNSA. This CDR3 is 13 amino acids long. CDR3 sequence: CASSFRGAGEQFF. Variable domain in full (rest from reference TRBV7-2 and TRBJ2-1): GAGVSQSPSNKVTEKGKDVELRCDPISGHTALYWYRQSLGQGLEFLIYFQGNSAPDKSGLPSDRFSAERTGGSVSTLTIQRTQQEDSAVYLCASSFRGAGEQFFGPGTRLTVL.

This rearrangement joins TRBV12-3 or TRBV12-4 to TRBJ1-6; TCRdb names TRBD1, which stays unverified in the absence of DNA. The CDR3 has 15 residues. CDR3 amino acids: CASSFGQGVDSPLHF.

This chain uses TRBV7-8 with TRBJ2-7; TCRdb reports TRBD1, a call that lacks DNA to check it against. This CDR3 region has 14 residues. Per the germline V gene, CDR1 is SGHVS and CDR2 is FQNEAQ. CDR3 region: CASSLARTDYEQYF.

The chain joins TRBV5-1 to TRBJ1-1; TCRdb selects TRBD1, and the lack of DNA leaves this call unchecked. The CDR3 is 13 residues long. Germline CDR1 is SGHRS and CDR2 is YFSETQ. CDR3 amino acids: CASSLGDRGEAFF.

This clonotype is identified as medium-sized from frequency. The CDR3 here is CSATRPREGEAFF. The chain uses TRBV20-1 and TRBJ1-1. CDR1 and CDR2 from the germline V gene are DFQATT and SNEGSKA (reference sequence). This CDR3 is 13 amino acids long.

The chain combines TRBV18 with TRBJ2-2; without DNA, the TCRdb call of TRBD2 cannot be checked. This CDR3 comprises 17 residues. CDR1 KGHSH and CDR2 LQKENI come from the germline V gene. CDR3: CASSPSTSGRMTGELFF.

The V call is TRBV29-1, the J call TRBJ2-7; without DNA, the TCRdb call of TRBD1 cannot be checked. In germline, CDR1 is SQVTM, CDR2 ANQGSEA. This CDR3 is 11 amino acids long. The chain's CDR3 is CSVDPGDEQYF.

The genes are TRBV20-1 and TRBJ2-5; TCRdb's D call of TRBD1 is untestable without DNA. CDR3 length equals 13 residues. Per the germline V gene, CDR1 is DFQATT and CDR2 is SNEGSKA (reference sequence). The CDR3 protein is CSARGPGGETQYF.

The chain combines TRBV10-3 with TRBJ2-2. This CDR3 comprises 14 residues. Germline V gene lookup returns CDR1 ENHRY and CDR2 SYGVKD. The CDR3 reads CAIRPTENTGELFF.

The rearrangement links TRBV19 to TRBJ2-3; the TRBD2 assignment by TCRdb is unverifiable without DNA. Per the germline V gene, CDR1 is LNHDA and CDR2 is SQIVND (reference sequence). The length of the CDR3 is 14 residues. CDR3 sequence reads: CASSGELVGDTQYF.